One T cell receptor (beta chain) is described in this entry. In its sample, this clonotype was seen a few times. Its antigen has not been determined. No base quality information exists; no much larger clone differs at one position. Library method: 5' RACE. Instrument used: Illumina HiSeq 2500. The second PCR ran for roughly 7 to 12 cycles and used a J-beta primer mix along with a sample-barcoded 5' primer. A template-switch 5' adaptor carrying 12 random nucleotides introduced a unique molecular identifier onto each TCR beta cDNA molecule. At least 2.5 million CDR3-containing paired-end reads were obtained from each sample. First-strand cDNA synthesis was performed from all RNA using the Mint cDNA synthesis kit, with priming by a TRBC-specific oligonucleotide. Following uracil-DNA glycosylase treatment, a first 18-cycle PCR with universal primers M1SS and BC2_uni_R was performed on all cDNA. In the authors' own workflow: For normalization, 1 million high-quality reads, each with a distinct molecular identifier, were randomly selected from each sample. Reads sharing molecular identifiers were discarded rather than binned into consensus sequences. CDR3 identification, clonotype clustering and error correction used MiTCR with a Q25 quality threshold and the strictest error-elimination algorithm. A nonparametric unseen species model using Euler transformation provided a lower-bound estimate of total TCR beta diversity. Starting from the raw public reads, TCRdb applied fastp trimming at Q25, assembled clones with MiXCR and retained in-frame beta chains. Every distinct CDR3 protein forms one entry, paired with its most common genes and DNA. The V and J calls and clone size come from TCRdb's table, not from the authors' own analysis. In all, the sample holds approximately 780,000 distinct CDR3 sequences, and about a quarter of those were seen once. The top ten constitute less than 3.5% of the sample.

The sample is drawn from a study of blood T cells in healthy people across ages (dated by TCRdb to the mid-2010s). Context from the whole study: In model experiments, roughly one uniquely barcoded TCR beta cDNA molecule per two T cells was captured by template switching. Using the same blood draw, the study looked at two additional independent replicas of 1 million unique cDNA reads for two donors, one aged 18 to 30 and the other aged 80 or older. Age-related changes in TCR beta repertoire diversity were measured in the study by deep sequencing normalized with unique cDNA molecular identifiers. Four age groups were formed from the donors: young (average about 17 years), middle-aged (just under 40), aged (over 55) and long-lived (approximately 78). What the work shows at the level of the full study, not this receptor alone: As age increased, observed TCR beta diversity per million T cells dropped in a roughly linear way, and a significant reduction was already evident by age 40. Estimates of total diversity based on one million sequenced T cells were considered lower bounds and underestimates. Bulk unsorted PBMC profiling prevented conclusive comparison of naive and antigen-experienced compartments. Because donor CMV infection status was unknown, age-related changes in expanded clonotypes were potentially confounded. Observed TCR beta diversity correlated strongly with the percentage of naive T cells measured by flow cytometry. The long-lived group showed more naive CD4+ T cells, fewer expanded clones and increased TCR diversity than the aged group, suggesting age selection.

Compared with germline, V lacks 6 bases and J lacks 4 bases; bases without a gene match: 9. The CDR3 numbers 14 residues from cysteine through phenylalanine. The entry retains the CDR3 DNA only, 42 bases that are in frame from base 1. CDR1 and CDR2, per the germline V gene (reference sequence), are MNHNY and SVGAGI. Systemically healthy Caucasian individuals from Russia, 35 to 50 in total and aged about 6 to 100 years, were included as donors. Each donor gave 9.5 to 10 milliliters of peripheral blood, drawn into EDTA-treated Vacutainer tubes. Ficoll-Paque density-gradient centrifugation was used to isolate PBMCs, with at least 7 million per sample. Total RNA was extracted from PBMCs with Trizol reagent, with at least 5.5 micrograms obtained per sample. The percentages of naive CD45RAhigh/CD27high T cells were determined by flow cytometry on a PBMC aliquot from every donor. These data also featured in a second study, about T cells of mothers and their children. From that second study: Donors were nine systemically healthy Caucasian individuals: three mothers and their six children. cDNA synthesis consumed the entire amount of extracted RNA, loaded at about 1.5 ug RNA in each 15 ul reaction. In the second PCR, sample barcodes and 2-4 random nucleotides were introduced via the M1S primer. More than 9 million TCR beta CDR3 reads were obtained from each mother, and about 3 million reads were obtained from each child. In both related and unrelated pairs, thymic selection shapes the output of TCR recombination in a similar way, with inherited differences having only a minor effect. Normalized repertoire overlap was always slightly but never significantly higher in related than unrelated mother-child pairs. No persistent microchimeric T cell clones were detected, at a sensitivity of around 97 clones per million clonotypes. Deep NGS was used in the study to compare the TCR beta repertoires of mothers and children and to look for features that separate related mother-child pairs from unrelated individuals. Mothers averaged about 40 +/- 4 years of age and children averaged about 10 +/- 4 years. After adapter ligation was performed with NEBNext reagents, the libraries were sequenced on an Illumina HiSeq 2000 with 100+100 nt paired-end reads. Mother and child libraries were prepared a month apart and sequenced in separate runs to prevent cross-contamination. For each donor, between about 450,000 and 2,300,000 distinct TCR beta clonotypes were identified. Naive TCR beta clonotypes were estimated from low-frequency clonotypes matched to each donor's FACS-determined naive share, without sorting.

Recombination connected TRBV6-6 to TRBJ2-7; TRBD1 aligns with 7 central bases. The sequenced material came from blood. This receptor was taken from a boy younger than 18 in good health. This receptor has the CDR3 CASRPFTGQYEQYF. In nucleotide form, the sequence is TGTGCCAGCAGGCCATTTACGGGACAGTACGAGCAGTACTTC.